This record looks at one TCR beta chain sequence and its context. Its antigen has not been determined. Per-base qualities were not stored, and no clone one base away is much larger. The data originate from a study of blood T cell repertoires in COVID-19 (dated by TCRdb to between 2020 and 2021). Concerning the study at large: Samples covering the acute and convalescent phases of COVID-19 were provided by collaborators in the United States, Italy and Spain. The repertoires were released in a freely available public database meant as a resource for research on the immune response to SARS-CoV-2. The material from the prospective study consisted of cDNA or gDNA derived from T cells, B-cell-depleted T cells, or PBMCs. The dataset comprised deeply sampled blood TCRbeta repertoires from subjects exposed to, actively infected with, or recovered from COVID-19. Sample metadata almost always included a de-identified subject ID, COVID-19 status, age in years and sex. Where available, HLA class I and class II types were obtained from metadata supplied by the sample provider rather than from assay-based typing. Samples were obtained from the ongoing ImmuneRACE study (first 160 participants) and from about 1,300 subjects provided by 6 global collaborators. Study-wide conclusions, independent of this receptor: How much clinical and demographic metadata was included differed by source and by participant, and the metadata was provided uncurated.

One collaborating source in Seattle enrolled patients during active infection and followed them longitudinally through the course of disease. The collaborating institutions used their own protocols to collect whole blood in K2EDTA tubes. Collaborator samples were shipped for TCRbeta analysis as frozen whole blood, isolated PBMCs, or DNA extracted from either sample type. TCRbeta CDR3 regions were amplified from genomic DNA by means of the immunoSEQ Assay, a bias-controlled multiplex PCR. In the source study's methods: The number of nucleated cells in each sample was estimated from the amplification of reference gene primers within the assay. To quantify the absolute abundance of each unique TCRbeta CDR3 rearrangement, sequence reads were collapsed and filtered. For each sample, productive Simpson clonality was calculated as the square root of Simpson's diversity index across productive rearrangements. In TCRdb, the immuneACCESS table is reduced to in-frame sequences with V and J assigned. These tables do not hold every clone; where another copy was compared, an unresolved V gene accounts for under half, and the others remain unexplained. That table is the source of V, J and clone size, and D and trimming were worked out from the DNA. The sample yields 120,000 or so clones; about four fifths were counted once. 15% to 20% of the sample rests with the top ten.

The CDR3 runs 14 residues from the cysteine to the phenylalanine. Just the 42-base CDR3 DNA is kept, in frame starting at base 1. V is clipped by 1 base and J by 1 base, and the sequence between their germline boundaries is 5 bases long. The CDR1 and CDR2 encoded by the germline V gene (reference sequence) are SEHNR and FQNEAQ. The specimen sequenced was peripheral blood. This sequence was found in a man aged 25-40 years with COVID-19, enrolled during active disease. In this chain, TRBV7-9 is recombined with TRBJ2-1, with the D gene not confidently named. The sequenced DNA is TGTGCCAGCAGCTTAGGTTCGTCCTACAATGAGCAGTTCTTC. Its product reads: CASSLGSSYNEQFF.